These 4 T cell receptor beta chains were all obtained from the same sample, sequenced in a study of control samples from healthy donors and cancer patients. Data came from immunoSEQ multiplex PCR; TCRdb stores just in-frame clones and leaves some out. The profile shows about 150,000 clones, over 90% of them singletons. The specimen was blood. These receptors all stem from a man aged 50 to 59 in good health.

The chain's CDR3 is CTSSLLGAGEEETQYF. The CDR3 DNA follows: TGCACCAGCAGCCTGCTGGGGGCGGGAGAGGAAGAGACCCAGTACTTC. The chain links TRBV1 to TRBJ2-5; the table's D gene call, TRBD2, was not cross checked with the DNA. TRBV1 represents a pseudogene. The CDR3 length is 16 residues.

The gene calls are TRBV28 and TRBJ1-1; tentatively, D is TRBD1 (6 bases). Trimming stripped 5 bases from V and 5 bases from J, with 21 bases between. The germline gives CDR1 MDHEN, CDR2 SYDVKM. The CDR3 spans 16 residues. The CDR3 reads CASSQSGLGGGTEAFF. The CDR3 DNA reads TGTGCCAGCAGTCAAAGCGGTCTCGGGGGCGGGACTGAAGCTTTCTTT. The whole variable domain, filled in from reference TRBV28 and TRBJ1-1, reads DVKVTQSSRYLVKRTGEKVFLECVQDMDHENMFWYRQDPGLGLRLIYFSYDVKMKEKGDIPEGYSVSREKKERFSLILESASTNQTSMYLCASSQSGLGGGTEAFFGQGTRLTVV.

The chain carries TRBV28 and TRBJ2-1; 8 bases align to TRBD2. Germline CDR1 and CDR2: MDHEN and SYDVKM. CDR3 length: 14 amino acids. With 6 bases clipped from V and 3 bases from J, the junction kept 4 bases outside the gene matches. CDR3 nucleotides: TGTGCCAGCAGGAGCAGCGGGAGCTACAATGAGCAGTTCTTC. Amino acids: CASRSSGSYNEQFF.

V usage is TRBV7-9 and J usage is TRBJ1-2; no definite D call. There are 12 residues in the CDR3. V dropped 2 bases and J dropped 7 bases, with 8 bases sitting between them. Germline V gives CDR1 SEHNR, CDR2 FQNEAQ (reference sequence). CDR3: CASSLLASGYTF. CDR3 in DNA: TGTGCCAGCAGCTTACTTGCTAGTGGCTACACCTTC.